The source of this TCR beta chain is a study of cytomegalovirus exposure and HLA in healthy donors. Germline CDR1 reads SGHRS; CDR2 reads YFSETQ. Trimming removed 7 bases from V and 6 bases from J; junction bases left unmatched: 3. This CDR3 contains 12 residues. Participants comprised healthy donors of bone marrow. Unrecorded immune exposure was likely among donors, who were nominally healthy when sampled. Use of 60 Vbeta and 13 Jbeta primers characterized the PCR. The method was immunoSEQ multiplex PCR; TCRdb's version includes in-frame clones alone and lacks a portion of them. The sample yields over 85,000 clones, about four fifths seen once. Study-level results: Association with HLA alleles at 0.05 false discovery rate was found for roughly 17,000 TCR beta sequences in a later analysis. In a later analysis, the majority of CMV-associated beta chains seemingly showed HLA restriction.

This clone was recorded only once. Its target is unknown. Sequenced material: PBMCs. The receptor comes from a female donor in good health and CMV-seropositive. The rearrangement uses TRBV5-1 and TRBJ2-3; 9 bases map to TRBD1. CDR3 nucleotides: TGCGCCAGCGGGACAGGGTCGGATACGCAGTATTTT. Its translation is CASGTGSDTQYF.